The clone carrying this TCR beta chain has at least ten counts. The antigen is undetermined. The data stem from a study of early T cells in non-severe SARS-CoV-2 infection. About the study: Whole-blood bulk RNA, unsorted, was sequenced, and chains were unpaired. Study-wide points: Private and CD4 specificities were missed by VDJdb matching, which favored anti-spike CD8 responses.

Germline CDR1 reads SGHRS; CDR2 reads YFSETQ. The V and J ends lost 4 bases and 1 base respectively, with 14 bases between them. The CDR3 loop spans 15 amino acids. Each single cDNA molecule received a unique molecular identifier. TCRdb processed the 5' RACE reads anew with MiXCR; each CDR3 protein has one entry. The repertoire holds about 36,000 distinct CDR3 sequences, with 5.3% as singletons. This chain links TRBV5-1 with TRBJ1-2, with D possibly being TRBD1 (5 bases). Sample: whole blood. The receptor's source is an adult who was a healthcare worker with PCR-confirmed SARS-CoV-2 infection or an uninfected control (not recorded which). CDR3 sequence (DNA): TGCGCCAGCAGCCCAGGACACCAACTTAACTATGGCTACACCTTC. As protein: CASSPGHQLNYGYTF.